This is a list of T cell receptor beta chains from one sample in a study of T cell responses to AZD1222 COVID-19 vaccine. TCRdb's table, derived via immunoSEQ multiplex PCR, lists solely in-frame clones and lacks some. This table holds about 35,000 clones, just over 85% found once. Sequenced here: peripheral blood, sampled 28 days after the second AZD1222 dose. These TCRs come from an adult who received the AZD1222 COVID-19 vaccine. CDR3s include the opening cysteine and the closing phenylalanine or tryptophan. The order of the fields is clone size, V gene, J gene, D gene, CDR3 DNA, CDR3 protein. A D gene is named only where the DNA matches it firmly. Clone size, where shown, is once, few, many, or a class for clones that have expanded.

NA,TRBV6-1,TRBJ1-4,NA,TGTGCCAGCAGGGGCCAGTATAATGAAAAACTGTTTTTT,CASRGQYNEKLFF
NA,TRBV5-6,TRBJ1-2,TRBD1,TGTGCCAGCAGCCCTCCCAGCAGGGGGCGCGGGCACTATGGCTACACCTTC,CASSPPSRGRGHYGYTF
NA,TRBV7-8,TRBJ2-2,NA,TGTGCCAGCAGCTTAGGAGACAGTTATCGCGGGGAGCTGTTTTTT,CASSLGDSYRGELFF
NA,TRBV6-6,TRBJ2-7,TRBD1,TGTGCCAGCAGTTACTCCGGACAGGGTAATGAGCAGTACTTC,CASSYSGQGNEQYF
NA,TRBV3-1/TRBV3-2,TRBJ1-4,TRBD1,TGTGCCAGCAGCCACCCGGGACAGGGAACTGAAAAACTGTTTTTT,CASSHPGQGTEKLFF
NA,TRBV6-5,TRBJ2-1,TRBD2,TGTGCCAGCAGTTACGGGCTAGCGGGAGAGGGGGTCTTC,CASSYGLAGEGVF
NA,TRBV7-7,TRBJ1-1,TRBD1,TGTGCTAGCAGCTTAGGGACAGACACTGAAGCTTTCTTT,CASSLGTDTEAFF
few,TRBV6-2/TRBV6-3,TRBJ2-2,TRBD2,TGTGCCAGCAGTTCCGGGACTAGCACCGGGGAGCTGTTTTTT,CASSSGTSTGELFF
NA,TRBV28,TRBJ1-2,TRBD1,TGTGCCAGCACCCAGACAGGGGGCTGGTATGGCTACACCTTC,CASTQTGGWYGYTF
NA,TRBV30,TRBJ2-2,NA,TGTGCCTGGAGTTCTCCCTGGACGGGAGAAACCGGGGAGCTGTTTTTT,CAWSSPWTGETGELFF